One sample yielded the 13 T cell receptor beta chains listed below, sequenced in a study of patients and donors after allogeneic stem cell transplantation. TCRdb processed the RT-PCR reads anew with MiXCR; each CDR3 protein has one entry. The data show 920,000 or so distinct CDR3 sequences, with under 20% seen just once and around 5.5% held by the top ten. Sample: blood, either unsorted or a sorted T cell fraction (not recorded which). The receptor source for this set is a human donor who was either an allogeneic HSCT recipient or a stem cell or donor lymphocyte infusion donor (not recorded which). It is not recorded whose cells these are; they may come from a transplant donor.

This clonotype appeared a few times. The junction departs from germline at one end; a sequencing error may be responsible. The gene calls are TRBV11-2 and TRBJ2-7; perhaps TRBD1 as D (5 bases). Germline values: CDR1 SGHAT, CDR2 FQNNGV. The CDR3 is 15 amino acids. CDR3 nucleotides: TGTGCCAGCAGCCTAGAAACTGGACACTTCTACGAGCAGTACTTC. As protein: CASSLETGHFYEQYF.

This clonotype was observed many times. The chain couples TRBV5-1 to TRBJ1-1; D is ambiguous. Per germline, CDR1 SGHRS and CDR2 YFSETQ. With 0 bases removed from V and 7 bases from J, the gap between germline ends came to 10 bases. The CDR3 has 13 amino acids. This chain's CDR3 is CASSLASGLEAFF. In DNA form, the CDR3 reads TGCGCCAGCAGCTTGGCCTCAGGCCTTGAAGCTTTCTTT.

V and J are TRBV25-1 and TRBJ1-5; TRBD1 might be the D (5 bases). CDR1 and CDR2 (germline): MGHDK, SYGVNS. Trimming removed 9 bases at V and 0 bases at J, with 12 bases between. The CDR3 is made up of 14 amino acids. The CDR3 is CARGGTGSNQPQHF. CDR3 sequence (DNA): TGTGCCAGGGGGGGTACAGGTAGCAATCAGCCCCAGCATTTT.

This clonotype was picked up many times. The V gene is TRBV12-3 or TRBV12-4, the J gene TRBJ2-1, with D uncertain. The CDR3 sequence is 12 residues long. Between the trimmed V and J ends, which lost 3 bases and 7 bases, there was a span of 7 bases. In nucleotides, the CDR3 is TGTGCCAGCAGTTTCCCCCCAAATGAGCAGTTCTTC. It encodes CASSFPPNEQFF.

The chain recombines TRBV11-2 with TRBJ2-7; D perhaps matches TRBD1 (5 bases). The germline gives CDR1 SGHAT, CDR2 FQNNGV. CDR3 size: 14 residues. The V end was cut by 1 base, the J end by 2 bases, with 9 bases between. The CDR3 spells CASSLGQRTYEQYF. The CDR3 DNA reads TGTGCCAGCAGCTTAGGACAGCGTACCTACGAGCAGTACTTC.

This clonotype was observed a few times. The chain carries TRBV5-1 and TRBJ2-3; D is uncertain. With 0 bases removed from V and 7 bases from J, the gap between germline ends came to 9 bases. The CDR3 is made up of 13 amino acids. Per germline, CDR1 SGHRS and CDR2 YFSETQ. The CDR3 spells CASSLGNVNTQYF. In nucleotides, the CDR3 is TGCGCCAGCAGCTTGGGTAACGTGAATACGCAGTATTTT.

The chain employs TRBV7-8 and TRBJ1-2; D may be TRBD1 (5 bases). V was clipped by 0 bases and J by 8 bases, with 16 bases between them. This CDR3 is 15 amino acids long. From germline, CDR1 is SGHVS and CDR2 FQNEAQ. DNA for the CDR3: TGTGCCAGCAGCTTAGCACACATAGGGGCTAAGGGCTACACCTTC. Its protein product is CASSLAHIGAKGYTF.

The rearrangement uses TRBV3-1 and TRBJ2-7, with TRBD1 matching over 7 bases. V shed 3 bases and J 6 bases; nucleotides not matched to a gene: 5. Per germline, CDR1 LGHDT and CDR2 YNNKEL (reference sequence). This CDR3 region has 13 residues. The CDR3 bases are TGTGCCAGCAGCCAGGTACAGGGGCGCGAGCAGTACTTC. This translates into CASSQVQGREQYF.

The J gene is TRBJ2-1, the V gene TRBV3-1; unclear D gene. The CDR3 is 12 amino acids. The V end lost 1 base, the J end lost 6 bases, and 4 bases lay between the germline ends. Germline CDR1 reads LGHDT; CDR2 reads YNNKEL (reference sequence). CDR3 protein: CASSQVVNEQFF. CDR3 coding DNA: TGTGCCAGCAGCCAAGTAGTCAATGAGCAGTTCTTC.

This clonotype was recorded many times. The chain joins TRBV6-1 to TRBJ2-1, with 8 positions matching TRBD2. J gave up 7 bases and V 6 bases, and 11 bases lay outside the gene matches. This CDR3 region has 15 residues. Looked up from germline, CDR1 is MNHNS and CDR2 is SASEGT. CDR3 DNA: TGTGCCAGCAGCCAAGGGACTAGGGGGAGTAATGAGCAGTTCTTC. Its translation: CASSQGTRGSNEQFF.

The rearrangement joins TRBV4-1 to TRBJ1-1, with 7 nucleotides matching TRBD1. The junction had 11 bases not matched to a gene; V was cut back by 5 bases and J by 5 bases. The CDR3 is 15 amino acids. CDR1 is MGHRA, CDR2 YSYEKL, per germline. The chain's CDR3 is CASSYRQGVWTEAFF. CDR3 nucleotide sequence: TGCGCCAGCAGCTATAGACAGGGAGTATGGACTGAAGCTTTCTTT.

The V call is TRBV20-1, the J call TRBJ1-1; possible D gene TRBD1, 6 bases. This CDR3 has 15 amino acids. Per the germline V gene, CDR1 is DFQATT and CDR2 is SNEGSKA (reference sequence). V lost 0 bases, J lost 3 bases, and 14 bases lay in between. The DNA for the CDR3 is TGCAGTGCTAGAGATCCAGGTCAGGGGCACACTGAAGCTTTCTTT. It specifies CSARDPGQGHTEAFF.

This rearrangement joins TRBV7-9 to TRBJ1-3; 9 nucleotides match TRBD1. The germline V gene encodes CDR1 SEHNR and CDR2 FQNEAQ (reference sequence). The trim removed 5 bases at V and 2 bases at J, leaving 7 bases unmatched. The CDR3 extends over 16 amino acids. The CDR3 DNA reads as TGTGCCAGCAGCCCAGGGGACAGGGACCCTGGAAACACCATATATTTT. It is translated as CASSPGDRDPGNTIYF. Variable domain in full (rest from reference TRBV7-9 and TRBJ1-3): DTGVSQNPRHKITKRGQNVTFRCDPISEHNRLYWYRQTLGQGPEFLTYFQNEAQLEKSRLLSDRFSAERPKGSFSTLEIQRTEQGDSAMYLCASSPGDRDPGNTIYFGEGSWLTVV.